The entry below describes one T cell receptor (beta chain). Libraries were prepared by immunoSEQ multiplex PCR; TCRdb keeps only in-frame clonotypes and omits some of them. The sample carries tens of thousands of clones, 96% recorded once. This sample stems from a study of technical replicates of blood from several donors. The junction had 10 bases not matched to a gene; V was cut back by 6 bases and J by 8 bases. Per germline, CDR1 GTSNPN and CDR2 SVGIG (reference sequence). The CDR3 has 14 residues. This receptor was identified in a human donor in good health. The sample consisted of T cells isolated from PBMCs. The J gene is TRBJ1-1, the V gene TRBV30; 12 bases line up with TRBD1. CDR3 bases: TGTGCCTGTCCAAGAGGGACAGGGGGCCTAGAAGCTTTCTTT. Amino acids: CACPRGTGGLEAFF.